This TCR beta chain comes out of a study of blood T cell repertoires in COVID-19. Background on the study: The study drew acute and convalescent COVID-19 samples from the United States, Italy and Spain. T cells, B-cell-depleted T cells, or PBMCs supplied cDNA or gDNA.

At least ten counts were recorded for this clone. In the authors' methods: Counts of nucleated cells, estimated from reference gene primer amplification, were obtained. Produced via immunoSEQ multiplex PCR; TCRdb's table is partial and in-frame only. The V and J calls and clone size come from that table; D and trimming were worked out from the DNA. The sample consists of 70,000 to 95,000 clones, roughly four fifths of them appearing once. CDR1 KGHSH and CDR2 LQKENI come from the germline V gene. V was cut by 3 bases and J by 3 bases, with 14 bases left in between. CDR3 length equals 15 residues. Sequencing was carried out using peripheral blood. The sequence was collected from a human donor in a cohort sampled during active COVID-19. The V and J genes are TRBV18 and TRBJ1-1; D gene uncertain. CDR3 bases: TGTGCCAGCTCACCCAAAATAATCGGGGACACTGAAGCTTTCTTT. It translates to CASSPKIIGDTEAFF.